This record covers a single TCR beta chain. Its target is unknown. This entry comes from a study of vaccination and CD4 T cells after COVID-19. In the study overall: Samples were taken after vaccination, a median of approximately 72 days after dose two, with a range of 14 to 241.

The Oncomine TCR Beta short-read assay was applied to DNA of cultured CD4+ T cells. TCRdb reanalysed the PCR reads using MiXCR and keeps one entry per CDR3 protein. The sample has several thousand distinct CDR3 sequences; approximately 50% are singletons. Whole-study findings and limits: Analysis covered relatively few convalescent patients and lacked any early post-infection timepoints.

This CDR3 comprises 12 residues. V was pared by 4 bases and J by 4 bases, with 8 bases between. The germline V gene has CDR1 SEHNR and CDR2 FQNEAQ (reference sequence). Treatment noted: approximately 9-day PBMC culture with coronavirus spike peptide pools or control peptides (ViraFEST assay). From the unexposed donor, CD4+ T cells were collected ahead of the COVID-19 pandemic (2011-2018). This chain links TRBV7-9 with TRBJ2-7; no reliable D call. The clonotype comes from a human donor in good health. Sequenced material: CD4+ T cells from blood, cultured in vitro. The CDR3 coding sequence is TGTGCCAGCAGCTCCCCCCCTTACGAGCAGTACTTC. Translated: CASSSPPYEQYF. Based on the CDR3 plus reference TRBV7-9 and TRBJ2-7, the full variable domain is DTGVSQNPRHKITKRGQNVTFRCDPISEHNRLYWYRQTLGQGPEFLTYFQNEAQLEKSRLLSDRFSAERPKGSFSTLEIQRTEQGDSAMYLCASSSPPYEQYFGPGTRLTVT.